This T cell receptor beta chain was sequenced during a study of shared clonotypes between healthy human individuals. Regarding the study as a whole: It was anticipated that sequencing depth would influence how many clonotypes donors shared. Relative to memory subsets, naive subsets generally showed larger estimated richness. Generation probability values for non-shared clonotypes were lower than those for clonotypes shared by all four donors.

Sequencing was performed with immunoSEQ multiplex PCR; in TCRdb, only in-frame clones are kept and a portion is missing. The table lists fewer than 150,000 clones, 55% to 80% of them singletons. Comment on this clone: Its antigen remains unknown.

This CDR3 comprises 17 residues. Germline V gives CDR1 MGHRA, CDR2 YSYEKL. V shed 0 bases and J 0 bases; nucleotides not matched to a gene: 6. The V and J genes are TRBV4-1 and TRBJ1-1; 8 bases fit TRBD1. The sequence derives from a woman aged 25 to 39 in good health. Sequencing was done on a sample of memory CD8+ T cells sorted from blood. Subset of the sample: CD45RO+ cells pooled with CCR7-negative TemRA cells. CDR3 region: CASSQDRDRTMNTEAFF. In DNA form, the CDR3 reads TGCGCCAGCAGCCAAGACCGGGACAGGACTATGAACACTGAAGCTTTCTTT.